The 16 T cell receptor beta chains presented below share a single source sample, sequenced in a study of shared clonotypes between healthy human individuals. Clones were read by immunoSEQ multiplex PCR, and TCRdb kept only the in-frame ones, dropping some. This sample yields 2 million to 3 million clones, of which roughly 93% are seen a single time; roughly 0.36% belongs to the top ten. Sequenced input: naive CD4+ T cells from PBMCs. This sample's subset: CD45RA+ positively selected. Receptor source: a man younger than 30 in good health. Some clones in this sample may be carry-over from other donors' samples.

V gene TRBV7-2 combines with J gene TRBJ2-7; TRBD2 matches 13 bases. Germline CDR1 reads SGHTA; CDR2 reads FQGNSA. This CDR3 spans 16 amino acids. V dropped 5 bases and J dropped 7; count of bases not matched to a gene: 11. The chain's CDR3 is CASSAVRTSGSWEQYF. The CDR3 bases are TGTGCCAGCAGCGCAGTAAGGACTAGCGGGAGTTGGGAGCAGTACTTC.

This clone showed up just once. The same CDR3 arises from other DNA sequences in this sample as well. V gene TRBV10-3 combines with J gene TRBJ1-1, with TRBD1 identical over 9 bases. Germline-derived CDR1 and CDR2 are ENHRY and SYGVKD. V lost 0 bases, J lost 4 bases, and 3 bases stayed unmatched. The CDR3 is 15 amino acids. CDR3 sequence (DNA): TGTGCCATCAGTGAGTCGGGACAGGGTGGCACTGAAGCTTTCTTT. This gives the protein CAISESGQGGTEAFF.

V gene TRBV7-3 combines with J gene TRBJ2-3; 10 nucleotides line up with TRBD1. Trimming at V came to 6 bases and at J to 6 bases, leaving 9 bases not matched to a gene. CDR3 length equals 15 residues. Germline V CDR1 and CDR2: SGHTA, FQGTGA. CDR3 residues: CASRRSGTGDDTQYF. The CDR3 coding sequence is TGTGCCAGCAGACGATCCGGGACAGGGGATGATACGCAGTATTTT.

The chain joins TRBV28 to TRBJ1-1; 8 bases map to TRBD1. CDR1 and CDR2 (germline): MDHEN, SYDVKM. The CDR3 has 16 residues. V gave up 6 bases and J gave up 11 bases; unmatched junction bases: 20. In nucleotides, the CDR3 is TGTGCCAGCAGCCCTACCGCCGGGACAGGCCGACAAGGGGCTTTCTTT. Its protein is CASSPTAGTGRQGAFF.

The chain uses TRBV6-6 and TRBJ2-1, with TRBD2 matching over 9 bases. The V gene's germline CDR1 is MNHNY and CDR2 SVGAGI (reference sequence). Trimming cost V 6 bases and J 1 base; bases outside gene matches: 7. CDR3 length: 16 amino acids. CDR3 loop: CASRPRLAESYNEQFF. As DNA, the CDR3 is TGTGCCAGCAGGCCAAGACTAGCGGAATCCTACAATGAGCAGTTCTTC.

The chain combines TRBV29-1 with TRBJ2-4; 8 bases align to TRBD2. V shed 8 bases and J 2 bases; nucleotides not matched to a gene: 8. This CDR3 contains 14 residues. Germline V gives CDR1 SQVTM, CDR2 ANQGSEA. CDR3 residues: CSIAGGFSKNIQYF. CDR3 sequence (DNA): TGCAGCATTGCGGGGGGATTCTCCAAAAACATTCAGTACTTC.

The V gene is TRBV9, the J gene TRBJ2-5, with 12 positions matching TRBD2. The J segment lost 2 bases and the V segment lost 4 bases, leaving 6 bases of the junction unmatched. The CDR3 is made up of 16 amino acids. Germline-derived CDR1 and CDR2 are SGDLS and YYNGEE. In nucleotides, the CDR3 is TGTGCCAGCAGCACGGGAGGACTAGCGGGACAAGAGACCCAGTACTTC. Its translation is CASSTGGLAGQETQYF.

This clone was seen once. Written as DNA, the CDR3 is TGTGCCAGCAGCTTCGCGCGGGGGGTTGCAGATACGCAGTATTTT. This gives the protein CASSFARGVADTQYF. V gene TRBV28 combines with J gene TRBJ2-3; the match to TRBD2 covers 8 bases. The CDR3 runs to 15 residues. Germline CDR1 MDHEN, CDR2 SYDVKM. After removal of 6 bases from V and 4 bases from J, the junction contained 9 bases not matched to a gene.

V gene TRBV18 combines with J gene TRBJ2-2; D perhaps matches TRBD1 (5 bases). CDR1 KGHSH and CDR2 LQKENI come from the germline V gene. With 6 bases removed from V and 6 bases from J, the gap between germline ends came to 14 bases. This CDR3 has 14 amino acids. The CDR3 is CASSDIRRSGELFF. CDR3 DNA sequence: TGTGCCAGCTCGGACATTCGAAGGTCCGGGGAGCTGTTTTTT. The variable domain in full, with the rest retrieved from reference TRBV18 and TRBJ2-2, is NAGVMQNPRHLVRRRGQEARLRCSPMKGHSHVYWYRQLPEEGLKFMVYLQKENIIDESGMPKERFSAEFPKEGPSILRIQQVVRGDSAAYFCASSDIRRSGELFFGEGSRLTVL.

This chain links TRBV7-2 with TRBJ1-5; 7 bases are a match to TRBD1. The CDR3 sequence is 17 residues long. Germline V lookup: CDR1 SGHTA, CDR2 FQGNSA. Trimming at V came to 5 bases and at J to 1 base, leaving 11 bases not matched to a gene. CDR3 coding DNA: TGTGCCAGCAGCCGACAGGGTTTTGCTTTGAGCAATCAGCCCCAGCATTTT. The encoded protein is CASSRQGFALSNQPQHF.

Regarding this clone: Additional DNA sequences in this sample encode the identical CDR3. J is TRBJ2-3 and V is TRBV19; TRBD1 is a possible D gene (6 bases). The CDR3 extends over 16 amino acids. Deletions cut 2 bases from V and 0 bases from J, with 12 bases between. Germline V gives CDR1 LNHDA, CDR2 SQIVND (reference sequence). The CDR3 region is CASSINPTGSTDTQYF. CDR3 nucleotide sequence: TGTGCCAGTAGTATAAATCCCACAGGGAGCACAGATACGCAGTATTTT.

This chain uses TRBV29-1 with TRBJ1-1; D remains unclear. Germline CDR1 reads SQVTM; CDR2 reads ANQGSEA. The CDR3 is made up of 10 amino acids. Trimming left V 4 bases short and J 5 bases short, with 5 bases between. CDR3 protein: CSVGETEAFF. The CDR3 DNA is TGCAGCGTTGGGGAAACTGAAGCTTTCTTT. The full variable domain, completed using reference TRBV29-1 and TRBJ1-1, is SAVISQKPSRDICQRGTSLTIQCQVDSQVTMMFWYRQQPGQSLTLIATANQGSEATYESGFVIDKFPISRPNLTFSTLTVSNMSPEDSSIYLCSVGETEAFFGQGTRLTVV.

This sequence joins TRBV18 and TRBJ2-5, with D perhaps matching TRBD1 (5 bases). The germline gives CDR1 KGHSH, CDR2 LQKENI. Trimming shortened V by 8 bases and J by 2 bases, and 12 bases separated the two germline ends. This CDR3 contains 13 residues. CDR3 sequence reads: CASVKAGQETQYF. DNA for the CDR3: TGTGCCAGCGTAAAGGCAGGGCAAGAGACCCAGTACTTC.

The V gene is TRBV6-5, the J gene TRBJ1-1; 9 bases are shared with TRBD1. Germline CDR1 is MNHEY and CDR2 is SVGAGI. The CDR3 extends over 15 amino acids. Trimming cost V 4 bases and J 8 bases; bases outside gene matches: 11. The CDR3 bases are TGTGCCAGCAGTTCCGATATTGGACAGGGGAGGGAAGCTTTCTTT. This encodes CASSSDIGQGREAFF.

This chain links TRBV5-6 with TRBJ2-2; 8 positions match TRBD1. V shed 3 bases, J shed 7 bases, and the junction held 5 bases outside the gene matches. Germline CDR1 and CDR2: SGHDT and YYEEEE. This CDR3 contains 14 residues. CDR3 in amino acids: CASSWDRTGGELFF. CDR3 nucleotide sequence: TGTGCCAGCAGCTGGGACAGGACGGGCGGGGAGCTGTTTTTT.

The chain joins TRBV4-1 to TRBJ2-5, with 10 bases fitting TRBD2. The CDR3 loop spans 15 amino acids. The ends lost 4 bases at V and 5 bases at J; junction bases unmatched: 7. Germline assignment: CDR1 MGHRA and CDR2 YSYEKL. The CDR3 protein is CASSLLAGDVETQYF. CDR3 nucleotides: TGCGCCAGCAGCCTTCTAGCGGGAGATGTCGAGACCCAGTACTTC.